Listed below are T cell receptor beta chains from one sample, sequenced in a study of monozygotic twins with inflammatory bowel disease. TCRdb reworked the 5' RACE reads into one entry per CDR3 protein, no DNA. Its table lists approximately 400,000 distinct CDR3 sequences. Input material: blood. The receptors were gathered from a human donor with ulcerative colitis or Crohn's disease, or a healthy co-twin of an affected twin (not recorded which). The CDR3 runs from the conserved cysteine through the conserved F or W. Each record gives: J gene, CDR3 length, V gene, CDR3 protein.

TRBJ2-3,16,TRBV10-3,CAISGSDSSSTDTQYF
TRBJ1-1,14,TRBV5-1,CASSLSPGPSEAFF
TRBJ2-5,14,TRBV25-1,CASSSTGAEETQYF
TRBJ1-1,15,TRBV12-3/TRBV12-4,CASRNDPRENTEAFF
TRBJ2-3,15,TRBV28,CASSFGGSGTDTQYF
TRBJ2-2,16,TRBV4-3,CASSEQTPNTGGELFF
TRBJ1-3,16,TRBV6-5,CASSYSVPGTGNTIYF
TRBJ2-7,14,TRBV11-2,CASSWFGVSYEQYF
TRBJ1-6,13,TRBV7-2,CASSLRQTSPLHF
TRBJ2-3,16,TRBV29-1,CSVGEGAIPFEDTQYF
TRBJ2-3,14,TRBV7-3,CASSLSGVTDTQYF
TRBJ2-2,16,TRBV20-1,CSARVPGTGLTGELFF
TRBJ2-7,14,TRBV28,CASSSPGLAYEQYF